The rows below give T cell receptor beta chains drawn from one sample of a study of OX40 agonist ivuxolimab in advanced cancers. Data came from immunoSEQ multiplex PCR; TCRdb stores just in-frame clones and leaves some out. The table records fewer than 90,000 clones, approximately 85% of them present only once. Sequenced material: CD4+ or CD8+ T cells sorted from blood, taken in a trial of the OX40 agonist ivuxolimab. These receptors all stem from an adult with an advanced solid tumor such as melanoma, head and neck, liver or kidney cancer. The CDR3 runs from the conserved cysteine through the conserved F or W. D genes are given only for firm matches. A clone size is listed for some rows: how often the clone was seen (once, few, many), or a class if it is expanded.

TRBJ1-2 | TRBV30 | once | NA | TGTGCCTGGAGCCCAACGGGTAACTATGGCTACACCTTC | CAWSPTGNYGYTF
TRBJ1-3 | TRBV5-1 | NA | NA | TGCGCCAGCAGCCTGGGGGGGTACGACTCTGGAAACACCATATATTTT | CASSLGGYDSGNTIYF
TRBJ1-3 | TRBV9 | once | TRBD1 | TGTGCCAGCAGCGGGTACGGGACAGGGCCTGGAAACACCATATATTTT | CASSGYGTGPGNTIYF
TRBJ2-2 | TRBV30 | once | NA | TGTGCCTGGAGTCTACTGCACACCGGGGAGCTGTTTTTT | CAWSLLHTGELFF
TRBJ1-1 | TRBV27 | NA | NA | TGTGCCAGCAGTTACAGGTTGAACACTGAAGCTTTCTTT | CASSYRLNTEAFF
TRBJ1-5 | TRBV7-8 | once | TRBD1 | TGTGCCAGCAGCTCAGGGGGTCTCCGGCAGCCCCAGCATTTT | CASSSGGLRQPQHF
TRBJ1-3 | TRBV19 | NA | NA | TGTGCCAGTAGGGGTTGGGTCAGCTACTCTGGAAACACCATATATTTT | CASRGWVSYSGNTIYF
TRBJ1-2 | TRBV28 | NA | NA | TGTGCCAGCAGCGAGACTGCAAGGGGCAGCTATGGCTACACCTTC | CASSETARGSYGYTF
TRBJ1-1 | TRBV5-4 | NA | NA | TGTGCCAGCAGCCTAGGACAGTATGGAGCTTTCTTT | CASSLGQYGAFF
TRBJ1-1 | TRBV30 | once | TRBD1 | TGTGCCTGGAGGGTTGAGCGGGCAGGGGGGAACACTGAAGCTTTCTTT | CAWRVERAGGNTEAFF
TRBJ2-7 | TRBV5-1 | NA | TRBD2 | TGCGCCAGCAGCTGGGGGACTAGCTTCGTCTACGAGCAGTACTTC | CASSWGTSFVYEQYF
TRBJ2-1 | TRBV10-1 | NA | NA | TGCGCCAGCCCTAGGGGAAGGTGGCGCAATGAGCAGTTCTTC | CASPRGRWRNEQFF
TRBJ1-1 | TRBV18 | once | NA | TGTGCCAGCTCACCGAACACTGAAGCTTTCTTT | CASSPNTEAFF
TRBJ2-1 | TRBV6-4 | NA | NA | TGTGCCAGTCCCCCCCCAGGAGCCCGCTCCTACAATGAGCAGTTCTTC | CASPPPGARSYNEQFF
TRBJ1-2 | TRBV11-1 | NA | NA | TGTGCCAGCAGCCCCCGGCGGGCTAACTATGGCTACACCTTC | CASSPRRANYGYTF
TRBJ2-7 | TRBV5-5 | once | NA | TGTGCCAGCAGCTTGGGAGTAGGGGCTAATTACGAGCAGTACTTC | CASSLGVGANYEQYF